The 6 T cell receptor beta chains below come from one sample, sequenced in a study of T cells in Graves' hyperthyroidism and ophthalmopathy. Amplification of TCR beta CDR3 regions was performed using RNA transcripts as template. An initial round of RT-PCR targeting the TCR CDR3 relied on the HTBI primer set. MiXCR, applied by TCRdb to the multiplex PCR reads, yields one record per CDR3 protein. Of 690,000 or so distinct CDR3 sequences listed, approximately 18% are singletons. Sequencing was done on a sample of blood. Receptors originate from a woman aged 45 to 65 with Graves' hyperthyroidism that later progressed to Graves' ophthalmopathy.

To note about this clonotype: A much larger clone differs from this one at a single base, so this may be a read error. This chain links TRBV29-1 with TRBJ1-1; no definite D call. Germline V gene sequence: CDR1 SQVTM, CDR2 ANQGSEA. The CDR3 sequence is 11 residues long. CDR3 amino acids: CSASLNTEALF. The CDR3 DNA reads as TGCAGCGCGAGCCTGAACACTGAAGCTCTCTTT.

This clonotype was counted ten times or more. This chain connects TRBV7-6 to TRBJ1-2, with 8 bases fitting TRBD1. Per germline, CDR1 SGHVS and CDR2 FNYEAQ. V trimming: 4 bases; J trimming: 0 bases; junction bases outside the gene matches: 4. This CDR3 is built from 15 residues. The CDR3 spells CASSSSGGANYGYTF. The CDR3 DNA reads TGTGCCAGCAGCTCTTCAGGGGGCGCTAACTATGGCTACACCTTC.

The J gene is TRBJ1-3, the V gene TRBV7-8; D gene ambiguous. Per the germline V gene, CDR1 is SGHVS and CDR2 is FQNEAQ. The CDR3 runs 14 residues. Trimming left V 2 bases short and J 4 bases short, with 9 bases between. The CDR3 region is CASSLPGIGNTIYF. DNA for the CDR3: TGTGCCAGCAGCTTACCCGGGATCGGAAACACCATATATTTT.

This clonotype was seen more than once but under ten times. V gene TRBV20-1 combines with J gene TRBJ2-5; D ambiguous. The CDR3 spans 12 residues. The germline CDR1 and CDR2 sequences are DFQATT and SNEGSKA (reference sequence). V lost 8 bases to trimming and J lost 1 base, with 11 bases between them. DNA of the CDR3: TGCAGTCCGAACGAACGCCAAGAGACCCAGTACTTC. It is translated as CSPNERQETQYF.

This clonotype was recorded at least ten times. The chain employs TRBV2 and TRBJ1-1; D unresolved. Germline V lookup: CDR1 SNHLY, CDR2 FYNNEI. Trimming stripped 7 bases from V and 2 bases from J, with 8 bases between. The CDR3 has 12 amino acids. The CDR3 nucleotides are TGTGCCAGCAAGGACGCCAACACTGAAGCTTTCTTT. This gives the protein CASKDANTEAFF.

The chain joins TRBV24-1 to TRBJ2-7; possibly TRBD1 for D (5 bases). Germline V gene data show CDR1 as KGHDR and CDR2 as SFDVKD. The CDR3 runs to 13 residues. V was shortened by 4 bases and J by 5 bases, with 11 bases between the two germline ends. CDR3 nucleotides: TGTGCCACCAGTGAGGCAGGGATCCACGAGCAGTACTTC. It yields the protein CATSEAGIHEQYF.